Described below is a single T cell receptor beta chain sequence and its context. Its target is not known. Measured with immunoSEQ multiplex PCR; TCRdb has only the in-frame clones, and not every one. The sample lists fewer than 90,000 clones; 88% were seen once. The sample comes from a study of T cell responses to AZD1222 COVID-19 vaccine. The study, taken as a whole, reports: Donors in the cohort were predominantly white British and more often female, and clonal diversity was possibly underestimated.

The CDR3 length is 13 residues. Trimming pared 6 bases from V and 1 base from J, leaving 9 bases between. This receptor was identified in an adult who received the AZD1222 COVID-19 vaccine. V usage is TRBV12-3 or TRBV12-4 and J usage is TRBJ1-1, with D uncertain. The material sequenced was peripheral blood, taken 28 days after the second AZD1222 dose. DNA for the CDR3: TGTGCCAGCAGCTCCGCATGGAACACTGAAGCTTTCTTT. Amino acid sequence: CASSSAWNTEAFF.